These 18 T cell receptor beta chains came from one sample sequenced in a study of blood T cell repertoires in COVID-19. Method: immunoSEQ multiplex PCR; TCRdb's copy keeps in-frame clones and lacks some. Here the sample spans tens of thousands of clones, around 80% being singletons. Material for sequencing was peripheral blood. The source of these receptors is a man aged 45-60 years with COVID-19, enrolled during active disease.

The chain employs TRBV7-2 and TRBJ1-1, with 8 bases that match TRBD1. The CDR3 contains 15 residues. Germline V lookup: CDR1 SGHTA, CDR2 FQGNSA. V dropped 0 bases and J dropped 3; count of bases not matched to a gene: 3. The CDR3 DNA reads as TGTGCCAGCAGCTTAGCAATGACAGGGGACACTGAAGCTTTCTTT. This sequence encodes CASSLAMTGDTEAFF.

The chain combines TRBV7-9 with TRBJ1-6; 7 bases are shared with TRBD1. The J segment lost 10 bases and the V segment lost 4 bases, leaving 10 bases of the junction unmatched. The germline gives CDR1 SEHNR, CDR2 FQNEAQ (reference sequence). The CDR3 covers 15 residues. The CDR3 here is CASSSLTGKTSPLHF. The CDR3 DNA reads as TGTGCCAGCAGCTCCCTGACAGGGAAGACGTCACCCCTCCACTTT.

The rearrangement uses TRBV18 and TRBJ2-3; 8 nucleotides agree with TRBD1. The CDR3 is 14 amino acids. Germline V gives CDR1 KGHSH, CDR2 LQKENI. With V trimmed by 4 bases and J by 6 bases, 6 bases remained unmatched. The CDR3 bases are TGTGCCAGCTCACGACAGGGGAAGTTCGATACGCAGTATTTT. Protein product: CASSRQGKFDTQYF. Full variable domain (remainder filled in from reference TRBV18 and TRBJ2-3): NAGVMQNPRHLVRRRGQEARLRCSPMKGHSHVYWYRQLPEEGLKFMVYLQKENIIDESGMPKERFSAEFPKEGPSILRIQQVVRGDSAAYFCASSRQGKFDTQYFGPGTRLTVL.

The chain has TRBV9 and TRBJ1-2, with TRBD1 identical over 10 bases. Looked up from germline, CDR1 is SGDLS and CDR2 is YYNGEE. The CDR3 runs to 18 residues. The V gene end was trimmed by 4 bases and the J gene end by 2 bases; junction bases not matched to a gene: 14. CDR3 sequence reads: CASSPHLSGQGRNYGYTF. CDR3 nucleotides: TGTGCCAGCAGCCCTCACCTGTCGGGACAGGGGCGAAACTATGGCTACACCTTC.

This clone was picked up a small number of times. This sequence joins TRBV9 and TRBJ2-5; maybe TRBD1 (6 bases). The CDR3 covers 14 residues. Trimming stripped 4 bases from V and 4 bases from J, with 14 bases between. Germline lookup yields CDR1 SGDLS and CDR2 YYNGEE. The CDR3 DNA sequence: TGTGCCAGCAGCTCAATGGGGGACATAGAGACCCAGTACTTC. Translation gives CASSSMGDIETQYF. The complete variable domain, with remaining parts taken from reference TRBV9 and TRBJ2-5, reads DSGVTQTPKHLITATGQRVTLRCSPRSGDLSVYWYQQSLDQGLQFLIQYYNGEERAKGNILERFSAQQFPDLHSELNLSSLELGDSALYFCASSSMGDIETQYFGPGTRLLVL.

This clone has just one count. This CDR3 is CASSATGDYGYTF. The CDR3 DNA reads as TGTGCCAGTAGTGCGACAGGGGACTATGGCTACACCTTC. The rearrangement links TRBV19 to TRBJ1-2; TRBD1 matches at 8 bases. The junction had 2 bases not matched to a gene; V was cut back by 5 bases and J by 3 bases. CDR1 and CDR2 (germline): LNHDA, SQIVND (reference sequence). The CDR3 runs 13 residues.

This rearrangement joins TRBV4-2 to TRBJ1-1; D is possibly TRBD1 (6 bases). Trimming stripped 5 bases from V and 3 bases from J, with 13 bases between. CDR1 and CDR2 (germline): LGHNA, YNFKEQ. The CDR3 has 14 residues. The CDR3 spells CASSYGRGDTEAFF. CDR3 coding DNA: TGTGCCAGCAGCTACGGGAGGGGGGACACTGAAGCTTTCTTT.

This clone was seen a few times. The CDR3 region is CASGNRGERETQYF. The CDR3 nucleotides read TGTGCCAGCGGTAACAGGGGGGAGAGAGAGACCCAGTACTTC. The V gene is TRBV2, the J gene TRBJ2-5, with TRBD1 matching 8 bases. Germline trimming cut 8 bases from V and 4 bases from J; bases unmatched to any gene: 9. Germline V CDR1 and CDR2: SNHLY, FYNNEI. The CDR3 extends over 14 amino acids.

The sample holds one count of this clone. V gene TRBV2 combines with J gene TRBJ2-5; D perhaps matches TRBD1 (5 bases). Trimming removed 7 bases at V and 2 bases at J, with 11 bases between. Germline CDR1 SNHLY, CDR2 FYNNEI. CDR3 length: 13 amino acids. The CDR3 here is CASTGIGQETQYF. DNA for the CDR3: TGTGCCAGCACAGGGATCGGACAAGAGACCCAGTACTTC.

The V and J genes are TRBV6-6 and TRBJ1-5; 11 bases line up with TRBD1. The trim removed 5 bases at V and 5 bases at J, leaving 11 bases unmatched. The germline V gene has CDR1 MNHNY and CDR2 SVGAGI (reference sequence). This CDR3 contains 17 residues. This CDR3 reads CASSQKRTGGRYQPQHF. CDR3 DNA: TGTGCCAGCAGTCAAAAAAGGACAGGGGGCCGCTATCAGCCCCAGCATTTT.

This sequence joins TRBV4-3 and TRBJ2-6, with no clear D. V lost 8 bases and J 9 bases, leaving 14 bases between the germline ends. The germline CDR1 and CDR2 sequences are LGHNA and YSLEER. This CDR3 has 13 residues. The CDR3, as DNA: TGCGCCAGCTCTGGGCAGGCAGGCAACGTCCTGACTTTC. This gives the protein CASSGQAGNVLTF.

The rearrangement links TRBV19 to TRBJ1-1, with D maybe TRBD1 (6 bases). V lost 9 bases, J lost 4 bases, and 15 bases lay in between. Germline lookup yields CDR1 LNHDA and CDR2 SQIVND (reference sequence). The CDR3 is 13 residues long. For the CDR3, the DNA is TGTGCCAGCCACAGGGAAAGGAGCACTGAAGCTTTCTTT. It encodes CASHRERSTEAFF. Full variable domain (outside the CDR3, taken from reference TRBV19 and TRBJ1-1): DGGITQSPKYLFRKEGQNVTLSCEQNLNHDAMYWYRQDPGQGLRLIYYSQIVNDFQKGDIAEGYSVSREKKESFPLTVTSAQKNPTAFYLCASHRERSTEAFFGQGTRLTVV.

J is TRBJ2-2 and V is TRBV9; D ambiguous. Germline V gives CDR1 SGDLS, CDR2 YYNGEE. Trimming stripped 1 base from V and 3 bases from J, with 7 bases between. The CDR3 runs to 14 residues. This CDR3 reads CASSVNSYTGELFF. The DNA for the CDR3 is TGTGCCAGCAGCGTAAACTCCTACACCGGGGAGCTGTTTTTT.

The rearrangement joins TRBV5-4 to TRBJ2-3; D perhaps matches TRBD2 (5 bases). V lost 2 bases and J lost 0, with 16 bases in between. In germline, CDR1 is SGHNT, CDR2 YYREEE (reference sequence). The length of the CDR3 is 17 residues. CDR3 DNA: TGTGCCAGCAGCTTTCCTCGGGGTTCGGGAAGCACAGATACGCAGTATTTT. Encoded protein: CASSFPRGSGSTDTQYF.

V is TRBV7-9 and J is TRBJ1-2; D remains unclear. This CDR3 spans 14 amino acids. Germline values: CDR1 SEHNR, CDR2 FQNEAQ (reference sequence). The V gene lost 1 base and the J gene lost 4 bases, with 10 bases spanning the gap. The CDR3 nucleotides are TGTGCCAGCAGCTTAGGGTCGCAGTCCTATGGCTACACCTTC. It codes for CASSLGSQSYGYTF.

CDR3 loop: CASSSGRTIQETQYF. The DNA of the CDR3 is TGTGCCAGCAGCTCCGGTAGAACCATCCAAGAGACCCAGTACTTC. V gene TRBV7-6 combines with J gene TRBJ2-5; D call uncertain. CDR3 size: 15 residues. The germline CDR1 and CDR2 sequences are SGHVS and FNYEAQ. The ends were cut back, 4 bases at V and 1 base at J, with 13 bases in the middle.

The V call is TRBV5-3, the J call TRBJ2-3; 10 bases line up with TRBD2. TRBV5-3 qualifies as an ORF whose function is uncertain. Germline trimming cut 3 bases from V and 2 bases from J; bases unmatched to any gene: 9. This CDR3 spans 17 amino acids. DNA of the CDR3: TGTGCCAGAAGCTCCTTTAGCGGGGGGCGTTACACAGATACGCAGTATTTT. It translates to CARSSFSGGRYTDTQYF.

The chain joins TRBV7-2 to TRBJ2-5; 8 nucleotides agree with TRBD1. CDR1 is SGHTA and CDR2 is FQGNSA in the germline V gene. The V gene end was trimmed by 5 bases and the J gene end by 5 bases; junction bases not matched to a gene: 7. The CDR3 is 14 amino acids. In nucleotides, the CDR3 is TGTGCCAGCAGCAGGCAGGGGGCGCGGGAGACCCAGTACTTC. The encoded protein is CASSRQGARETQYF.